The 15 T cell receptor beta chains reported below all come from one sample, sequenced in a study of blood T cell repertoires in COVID-19. Here immunoSEQ multiplex PCR was the method, and the copy in TCRdb shows in-frame clones only, minus some. The table has about 300,000 clones, 85% to 90% seen once. Sequences were obtained from peripheral blood. These receptors were taken from a woman aged 45-65 years with COVID-19, enrolled during active disease.

This chain joins TRBV7-6 and TRBJ2-3; the D gene is possibly TRBD2 (6 bases). Looked up from germline, CDR1 is SGHVS and CDR2 is FNYEAQ. The CDR3 runs 15 residues. Trimming left V 2 bases short and J 0 bases short, with 9 bases between. The DNA of the CDR3 is TGTGCCAGCAGCTTATCCGGGACTAGCACAGATACGCAGTATTTT. Its protein is CASSLSGTSTDTQYF.

This clone was recorded at least ten times. The chain couples TRBV19 to TRBJ1-5; 7 positions match TRBD1. Germline values: CDR1 LNHDA, CDR2 SQIVND (reference sequence). This CDR3 has 14 amino acids. The V and J ends lost 7 bases and 8 bases, in that order; junction bases with no gene match: 11. For the CDR3, the DNA is TGTGCCAGTAATCACAGACAGGGTACGGAGCCCCAGCATTTT. Its translation is CASNHRQGTEPQHF.

A word on this clone: Other DNA variants within this sample encode the same CDR3. The CDR3 DNA reads TGTGCCAGCAGTCCCACCAGGGGGTCTGCTTTCTTT. Protein product: CASSPTRGSAFF. J is TRBJ1-1 and V is TRBV12-3 or TRBV12-4, with 7 bases aligning to TRBD1. Trimming cost V 5 bases and J 11 bases; bases outside gene matches: 8. This CDR3 contains 12 residues.

The chain recombines TRBV9 with TRBJ2-1, with D unclear. The V and J ends lost 4 bases and 2 bases respectively, with 13 bases between them. The CDR3 totals 15 residues. Per the germline V gene, CDR1 is SGDLS and CDR2 is YYNGEE. In DNA, the CDR3 is TGTGCCAGCAGCCTCGTCCCTACCACCTACAATGAGCAGTTCTTC. It codes for CASSLVPTTYNEQFF. Looking up the rest from reference TRBV9 and TRBJ2-1 gives the full variable domain: DSGVTQTPKHLITATGQRVTLRCSPRSGDLSVYWYQQSLDQGLQFLIQYYNGEERAKGNILERFSAQQFPDLHSELNLSSLELGDSALYFCASSLVPTTYNEQFFGPGTRLTVL.

The rearrangement uses TRBV2 and TRBJ2-3, with TRBD2 as a possible D gene (5 bases). Trimming took off 7 bases at V and 4 bases at J, with 12 bases between the two ends. The germline CDR1 and CDR2 sequences are SNHLY and FYNNEI. This CDR3 comprises 13 residues. The CDR3 coding sequence is TGTGCCAGCAACAGAGGACTCCCAGATACGCAGTATTTT. Translating gives CASNRGLPDTQYF.

The chain recombines TRBV5-1 with TRBJ2-7, with a possible D match to TRBD2 (6 bases). Germline values: CDR1 SGHRS, CDR2 YFSETQ. The CDR3 runs to 14 residues. Trimming shortened V by 5 bases and J by 1 base, and 13 bases separated the two germline ends. Here the CDR3 reads CASRGRGLSYEQYF. The CDR3 region has the DNA TGCGCCAGCAGAGGTAGGGGACTGTCCTACGAGCAGTACTTC.

The chain carries TRBV11-2 and TRBJ2-2; D is ambiguous. Germline V gene sequence: CDR1 SGHAT, CDR2 FQNNGV. V lost 1 base and J 7 bases, leaving 7 bases between the germline ends. The CDR3 extends over 13 amino acids. The CDR3 region is CASSLVTVGELFF. The CDR3 DNA reads TGTGCCAGCAGCTTAGTAACGGTCGGGGAGCTGTTTTTT.

This chain connects TRBV4-1 to TRBJ2-2; TRBD1 aligns across 7 bases. CDR1 MGHRA and CDR2 YSYEKL come from the germline V gene. The trim removed 4 bases at V and 4 bases at J, leaving 6 bases unmatched. The CDR3 contains 15 residues. In DNA, the CDR3 is TGCGCCAGCAGCCCTAAACAGGGGAGCACCGGGGAGCTGTTTTTT. Its translation is CASSPKQGSTGELFF.

The rearrangement joins TRBV25-1 to TRBJ2-1, with TRBD2 matching 10 bases. The trim removed 1 base at V and 8 bases at J, leaving 5 bases unmatched. This CDR3 has 15 amino acids. Germline V gene data show CDR1 as MGHDK and CDR2 as SYGVNS. The CDR3 sequence is CASSELPSGSYEQFF. Here the CDR3 DNA reads TGTGCCAGCAGTGAATTACCTAGCGGGAGCTATGAGCAGTTCTTC.

The chain employs TRBV6-6 and TRBJ2-7; 11 bases fit TRBD1. V shed 2 bases, J shed 5 bases, and the junction held 5 bases outside the gene matches. Germline V gene data show CDR1 as MNHNY and CDR2 as SVGAGI (reference sequence). The CDR3 is 15 amino acids. CDR3 region: CASSYGTGGYNEQYF. Here the CDR3 DNA reads TGTGCCAGCAGTTACGGGACAGGGGGTTACAACGAGCAGTACTTC.

CDR3 in DNA: TGTGCCAGCAGTTACTCGGGACAGGGAGACTATGGCTACACCTTC. This gives the protein CASSYSGQGDYGYTF. This chain joins TRBV6-2 or TRBV6-3 and TRBJ1-2, with 9 bases aligning to TRBD1. The CDR3 is made up of 15 amino acids. The V and J ends lost 0 bases and 3 bases, in that order; junction bases with no gene match: 2. In germline, CDR1 is MNHEY, CDR2 SVGEGT.

The CDR3 sequence: CASSFLAGRETQYF. The CDR3 nucleotides read TGTGCCAGCAGCTTCCTAGCGGGACGGGAGACCCAGTACTTC. This sequence joins TRBV7-3 and TRBJ2-5; the match to TRBD2 covers 9 bases. The CDR3 length is 14 residues. Germline loops: CDR1 SGHTA, CDR2 FQGTGA. The trim removed 3 bases at V and 5 bases at J, leaving 4 bases unmatched.

This clone came up many times. V usage is TRBV14 and J usage is TRBJ2-3, with D possibly TRBD2 on 5 matching bases. CDR3 length: 17 amino acids. The V gene's germline CDR1 is SGHDN and CDR2 FVKESK. The V and J ends lost 0 bases and 6 bases respectively, with 19 bases between them. The CDR3 region is CASSQEFPGRNGDTQYF. The CDR3 region has the DNA TGTGCCAGCAGCCAAGAGTTCCCGGGAAGGAACGGGGATACGCAGTATTTT.

The rearrangement joins TRBV7-5 to TRBJ2-4; the table's D call TRBD2 went unverified against the DNA. TRBV7-5 is given as a pseudogene. The CDR3 covers 15 residues. CDR3 amino acids: CVRLPVPLEVYIQYF. The CDR3 DNA follows: TGTGTCAGACTCCCGGTGCCTCTAGAAGTGTACATTCAGTACTTC.

For the CDR3, the DNA is TGTGCCAGTAGATGGACAGGGGGCGTTCAGCCCCAGCATTTT. Protein product: CASRWTGGVQPQHF. The J gene is TRBJ1-5, the V gene TRBV19; 11 bases fit TRBD1. V lost 6 bases, J lost 6 bases, and 4 bases stayed unmatched. CDR1 is LNHDA, CDR2 SQIVND, per germline (reference sequence). CDR3 length: 14 amino acids.